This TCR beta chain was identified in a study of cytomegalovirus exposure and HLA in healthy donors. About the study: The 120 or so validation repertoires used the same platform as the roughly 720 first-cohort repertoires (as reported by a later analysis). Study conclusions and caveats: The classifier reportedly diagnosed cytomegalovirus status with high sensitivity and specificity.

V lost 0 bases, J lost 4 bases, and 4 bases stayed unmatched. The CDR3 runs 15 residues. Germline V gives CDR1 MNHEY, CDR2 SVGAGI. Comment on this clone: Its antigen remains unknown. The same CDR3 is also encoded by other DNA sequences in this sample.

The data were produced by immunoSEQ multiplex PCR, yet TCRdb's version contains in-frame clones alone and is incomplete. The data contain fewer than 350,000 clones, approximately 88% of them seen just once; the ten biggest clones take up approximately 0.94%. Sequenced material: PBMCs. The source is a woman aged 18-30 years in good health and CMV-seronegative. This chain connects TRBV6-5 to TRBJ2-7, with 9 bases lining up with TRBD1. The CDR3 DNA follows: TGTGCCAGCAGTTACTCAGGGACAGGGACATACGAGCAGTACTTC. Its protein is CASSYSGTGTYEQYF.